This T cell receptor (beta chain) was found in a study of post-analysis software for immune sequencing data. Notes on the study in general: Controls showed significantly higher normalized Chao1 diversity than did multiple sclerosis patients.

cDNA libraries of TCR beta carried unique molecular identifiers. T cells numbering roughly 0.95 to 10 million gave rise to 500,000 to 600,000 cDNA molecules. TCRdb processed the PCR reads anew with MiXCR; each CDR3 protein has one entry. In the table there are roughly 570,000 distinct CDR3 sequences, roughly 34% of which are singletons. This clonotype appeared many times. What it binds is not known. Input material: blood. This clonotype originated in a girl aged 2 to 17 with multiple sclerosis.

DNA of the CDR3: TGTGCCAGCAGTTACTCCACGGCCCAGTACTTC. Encoded protein: CASSYSTAQYF. This rearrangement joins TRBV6-6 to TRBJ2-4; no clear D gene. CDR3 length: 11 amino acids. V was clipped by 0 bases and J by 13 bases, with 7 bases between them. Looked up from germline, CDR1 is MNHNY and CDR2 is SVGAGI (reference sequence).